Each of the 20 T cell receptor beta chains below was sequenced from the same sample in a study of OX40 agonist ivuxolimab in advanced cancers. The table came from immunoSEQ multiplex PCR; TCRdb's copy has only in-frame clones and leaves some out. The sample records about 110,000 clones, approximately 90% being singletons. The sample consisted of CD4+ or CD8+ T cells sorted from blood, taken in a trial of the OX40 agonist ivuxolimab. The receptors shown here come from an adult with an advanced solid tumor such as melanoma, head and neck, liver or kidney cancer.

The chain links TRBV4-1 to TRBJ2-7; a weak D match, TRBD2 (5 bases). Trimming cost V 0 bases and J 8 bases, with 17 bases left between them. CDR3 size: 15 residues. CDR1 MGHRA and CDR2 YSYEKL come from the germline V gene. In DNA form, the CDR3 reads TGCGCCAGCAGCCAAGAAGGACGGACTGCCGCTCAGCAGTACTTC. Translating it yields CASSQEGRTAAQQYF.

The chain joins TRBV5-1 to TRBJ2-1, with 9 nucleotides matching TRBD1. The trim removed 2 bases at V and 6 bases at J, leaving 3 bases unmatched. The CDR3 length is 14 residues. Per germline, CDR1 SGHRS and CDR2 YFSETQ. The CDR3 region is CASSFGQGTNEQFF. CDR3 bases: TGCGCCAGCAGCTTCGGACAGGGGACCAATGAGCAGTTCTTC.

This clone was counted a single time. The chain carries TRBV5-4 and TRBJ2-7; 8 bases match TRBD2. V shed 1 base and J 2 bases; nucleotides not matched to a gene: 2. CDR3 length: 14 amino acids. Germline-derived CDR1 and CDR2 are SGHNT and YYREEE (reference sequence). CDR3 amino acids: CASSLYGGAYEQYF. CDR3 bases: TGTGCCAGCAGCTTGTACGGGGGGGCCTACGAGCAGTACTTC. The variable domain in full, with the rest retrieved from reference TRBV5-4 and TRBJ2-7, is ETGVTQSPTHLIKTRGQQVTLRCSSQSGHNTVSWYQQALGQGPQFIFQYYREEENGRGNFPPRFSGLQFPNYSSELNVNALELDDSALYLCASSLYGGAYEQYFGPGTRLTVT.

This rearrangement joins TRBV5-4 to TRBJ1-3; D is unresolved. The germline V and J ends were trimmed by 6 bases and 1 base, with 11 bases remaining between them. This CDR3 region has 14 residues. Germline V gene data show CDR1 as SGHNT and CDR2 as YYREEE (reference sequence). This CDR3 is CASTSSHSGNTIYF. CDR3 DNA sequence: TGTGCCAGCACCTCATCGCATTCTGGAAACACCATATATTTT.

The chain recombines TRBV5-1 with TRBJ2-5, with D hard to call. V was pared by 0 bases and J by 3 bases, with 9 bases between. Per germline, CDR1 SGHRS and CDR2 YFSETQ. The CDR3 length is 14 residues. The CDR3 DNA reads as TGCGCCAGCAGCTTGGGGGCCGAAGAAGAGACCCAGTACTTC. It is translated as CASSLGAEEETQYF.

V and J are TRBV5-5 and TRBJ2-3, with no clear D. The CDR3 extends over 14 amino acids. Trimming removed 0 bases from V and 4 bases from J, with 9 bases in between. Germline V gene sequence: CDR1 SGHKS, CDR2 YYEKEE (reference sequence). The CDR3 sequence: CASSLVWDSDTQYF. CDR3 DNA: TGTGCCAGCAGCTTGGTTTGGGATTCAGATACGCAGTATTTT.

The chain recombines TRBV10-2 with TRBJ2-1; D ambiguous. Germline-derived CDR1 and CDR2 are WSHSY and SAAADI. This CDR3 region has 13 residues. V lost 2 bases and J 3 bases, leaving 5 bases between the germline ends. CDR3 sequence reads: CASSELSYNEQFF. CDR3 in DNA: TGCGCCAGCAGTGAGCTTAGCTACAATGAGCAGTTCTTC.

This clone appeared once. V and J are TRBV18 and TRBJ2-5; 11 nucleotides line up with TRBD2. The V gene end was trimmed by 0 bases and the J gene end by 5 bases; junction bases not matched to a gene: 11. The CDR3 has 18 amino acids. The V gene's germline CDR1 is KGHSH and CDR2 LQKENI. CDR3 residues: CASSPPRGLAAGRETQYF. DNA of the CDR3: TGTGCCAGCTCACCACCGAGGGGACTAGCGGCTGGAAGGGAGACCCAGTACTTC.

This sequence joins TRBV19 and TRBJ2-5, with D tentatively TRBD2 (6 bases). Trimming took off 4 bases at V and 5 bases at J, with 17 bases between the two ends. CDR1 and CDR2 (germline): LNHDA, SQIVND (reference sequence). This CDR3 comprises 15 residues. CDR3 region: CASSKAGTLPETQYF. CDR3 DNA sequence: TGTGCCAGTAGTAAGGCGGGGACCCTCCCGGAGACCCAGTACTTC.

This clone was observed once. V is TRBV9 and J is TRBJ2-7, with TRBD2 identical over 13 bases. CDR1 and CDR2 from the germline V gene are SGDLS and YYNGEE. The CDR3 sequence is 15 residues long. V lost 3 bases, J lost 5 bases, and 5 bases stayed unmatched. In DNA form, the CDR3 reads TGTGCCAGCAGCGCCTGGACTAGCGGGAGTGACGAGCAGTACTTC. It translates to CASSAWTSGSDEQYF.

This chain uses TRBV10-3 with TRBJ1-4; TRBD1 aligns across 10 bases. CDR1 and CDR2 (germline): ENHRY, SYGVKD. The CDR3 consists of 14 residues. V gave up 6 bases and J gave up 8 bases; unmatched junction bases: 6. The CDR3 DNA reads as TGTGCCATCAGGGAGACAGGGGGCGCGGAAAAACTGTTTTTT. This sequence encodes CAIRETGGAEKLFF.

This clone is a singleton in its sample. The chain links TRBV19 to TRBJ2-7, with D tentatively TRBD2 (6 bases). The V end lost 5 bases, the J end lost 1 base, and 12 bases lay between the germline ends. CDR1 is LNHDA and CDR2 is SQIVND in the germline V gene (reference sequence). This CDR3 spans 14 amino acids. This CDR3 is CASSEPGLSYEQYF. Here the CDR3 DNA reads TGTGCCAGTAGTGAACCGGGACTTTCCTACGAGCAGTACTTC.

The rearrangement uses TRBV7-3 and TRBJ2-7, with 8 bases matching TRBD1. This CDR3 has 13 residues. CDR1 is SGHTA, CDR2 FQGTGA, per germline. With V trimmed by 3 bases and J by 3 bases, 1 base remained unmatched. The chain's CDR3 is CASSLTGDYEQYF. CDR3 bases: TGTGCCAGCAGCTTGACAGGGGACTACGAGCAGTACTTC.

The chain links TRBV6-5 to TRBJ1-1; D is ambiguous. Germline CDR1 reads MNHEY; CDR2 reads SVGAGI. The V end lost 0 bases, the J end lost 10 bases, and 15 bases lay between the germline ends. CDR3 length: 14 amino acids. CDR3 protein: CASSYSSFGVGAFF. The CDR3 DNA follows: TGTGCCAGCAGTTACTCGAGTTTCGGCGTTGGAGCTTTCTTT.

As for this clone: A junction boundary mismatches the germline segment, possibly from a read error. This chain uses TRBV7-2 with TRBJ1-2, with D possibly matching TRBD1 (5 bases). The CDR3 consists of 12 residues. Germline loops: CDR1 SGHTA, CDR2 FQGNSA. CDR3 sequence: CASSLHVGRSEF. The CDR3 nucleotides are TGTGCCAGCAGCTTACATGTGGGACGATCGGAGTTC.

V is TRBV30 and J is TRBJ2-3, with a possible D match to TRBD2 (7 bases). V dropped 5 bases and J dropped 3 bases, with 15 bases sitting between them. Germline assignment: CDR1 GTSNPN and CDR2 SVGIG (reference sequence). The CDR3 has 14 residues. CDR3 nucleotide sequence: TGTGCCTGGGCCCTCGGGGGGCAGACAGATACGCAGTATTTT. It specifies CAWALGGQTDTQYF.

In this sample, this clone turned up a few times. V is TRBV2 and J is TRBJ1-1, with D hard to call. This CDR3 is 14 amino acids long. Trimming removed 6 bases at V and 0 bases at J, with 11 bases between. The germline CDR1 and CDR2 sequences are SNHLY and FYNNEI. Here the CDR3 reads CASRSDRLNTEAFF. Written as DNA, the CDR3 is TGTGCCAGCAGGTCTGATAGGTTGAACACTGAAGCTTTCTTT.

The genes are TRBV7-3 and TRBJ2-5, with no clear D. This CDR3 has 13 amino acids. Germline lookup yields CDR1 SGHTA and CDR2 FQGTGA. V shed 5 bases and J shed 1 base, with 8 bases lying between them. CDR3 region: CASSPIPQETQYF. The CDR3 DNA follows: TGTGCCAGCAGCCCCATTCCCCAAGAGACCCAGTACTTC.

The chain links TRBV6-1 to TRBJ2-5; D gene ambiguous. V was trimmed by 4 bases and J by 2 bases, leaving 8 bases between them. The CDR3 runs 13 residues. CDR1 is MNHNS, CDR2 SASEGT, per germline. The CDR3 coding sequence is TGTGCCAGCAGTGCAGGAATACAAGAGACCCAGTACTTC. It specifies CASSAGIQETQYF.

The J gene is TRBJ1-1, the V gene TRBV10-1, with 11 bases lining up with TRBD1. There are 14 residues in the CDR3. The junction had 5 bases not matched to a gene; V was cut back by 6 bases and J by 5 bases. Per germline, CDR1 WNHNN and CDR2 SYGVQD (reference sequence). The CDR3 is CASSPGTGGTEAFF. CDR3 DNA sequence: TGCGCCAGCAGCCCCGGGACAGGGGGGACTGAAGCTTTCTTT.